This T cell receptor (beta chain) was observed in a study of neurological immune-mediated disorders. Time point defined: technical triplicate 2. Each sorted-subset library came from fewer than 1.1 million CD4+ or CD8+ T cells. Each TCR transcript was tagged with a 10-nucleotide random UMI during 5'RACE. Every sequencing run returned over 190 million TCR-beta sequences, which were derived from 15-18 subjects. TCRdb ran MiXCR on the 5' RACE reads and lists one entry per CDR3 protein. The table lists approximately 30,000 distinct CDR3 sequences, about 14% of them singletons, with roughly 5.2% in the top ten. Comments on this clonotype: No DNA is shown, since the ends of the CDR3 on it are uncertain; the CDR3 is the one TCRdb lists.

Germline V gives CDR1 SGHTA, CDR2 FQGNSA. 22 amino acids form the CDR3, both terminal residues included. The sample comprised CD4+ T cells from blood. This chain uses TRBV7-2 with TRBJ2-1; no DNA check was done on the table's D call, TRBD2. This clonotype was sampled from a female donor with HTLV-1-associated myelopathy (HAM/TSP). The CDR3: CASSFYICSARKGLAVYNEQFF.